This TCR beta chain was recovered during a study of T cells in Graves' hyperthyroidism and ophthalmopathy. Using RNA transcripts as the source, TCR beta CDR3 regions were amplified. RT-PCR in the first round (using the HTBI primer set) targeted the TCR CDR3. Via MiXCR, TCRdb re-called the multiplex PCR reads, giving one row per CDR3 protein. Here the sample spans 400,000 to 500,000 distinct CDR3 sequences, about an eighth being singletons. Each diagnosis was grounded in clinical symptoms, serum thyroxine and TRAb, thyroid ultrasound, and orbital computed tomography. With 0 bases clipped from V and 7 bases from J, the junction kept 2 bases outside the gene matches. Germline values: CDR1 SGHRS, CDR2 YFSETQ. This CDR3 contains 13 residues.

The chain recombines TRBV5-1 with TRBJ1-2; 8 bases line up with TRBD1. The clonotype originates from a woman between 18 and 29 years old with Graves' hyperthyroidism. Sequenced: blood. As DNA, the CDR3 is TGCGCCAGCAGCTTGGAGGGACAGGCTGGCTACACCTTC. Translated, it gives CASSLEGQAGYTF. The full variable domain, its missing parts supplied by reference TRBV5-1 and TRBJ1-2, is KAGVTQTPRYLIKTRGQQVTLSCSPISGHRSVSWYQQTPGQGLQFLFEYFSETQRNKGNFPGRFSGRQFSNSRSEMNVSTLELGDSALYLCASSLEGQAGYTFGSGTRLTVV.